This T cell receptor beta chain originates from a study of cytomegalovirus exposure and HLA in healthy donors. Both 60 Vbeta primers and 13 Jbeta primers went into the PCR. Assay: immunoSEQ multiplex PCR; the TCRdb copy retains only in-frame clones and omits some. The sample contains 150,000 to 200,000 clones, approximately 79% of which appear only once. The clonotype was recovered from a man in his forties in good health and CMV-seropositive. Sequences were obtained from PBMCs.

The CDR3 DNA reads TGTGCCAGCAGCCTGCTTAGGGGAGGCTATGGCTACACCTTC. This translates into CASSLLRGGYGYTF. The chain uses TRBV7-8 and TRBJ1-2; a weak D match, TRBD1 (5 bases). The germline V and J ends were trimmed by 5 bases and 4 bases, with 14 bases remaining between them. The CDR3 is 14 residues long. Germline assignment: CDR1 SGHVS and CDR2 FQNEAQ.